The following is a T cell receptor (beta chain) sequence with its context. The antigen it recognizes is unknown. The sample holds no much larger clone one base away, and base qualities are not on file. Sequencing took place on an Illumina HiSeq 2500. TCR beta libraries were prepared by quantitative 5'-RACE with molecular barcodes. For the original study's pipeline: To identify disease-linked TCR variants, a new computational method was used, one built on a probabilistic model of VDJ rearrangement. Using fastp trimming at Q25 and MiXCR clonotype assembly, TCRdb reanalyzed the public sequencing data and kept in-frame beta chains. Each CDR3 protein appears once, grouped with its most common genes and DNA. The V and J calls and clone size are TCRdb's, not the authors'. This sample gives some 130,000 distinct CDR3 sequences in total; 9.3% of them show up just once. Clones ranked in the top ten supply about 3.6% of the sample.

The sample is drawn from a study of CD8 T cells in ankylosing spondylitis (dated by TCRdb to the late 2010s). As for the study more broadly: To find TCR variants linked to disease, the study profiled T cell receptor beta repertoires in ankylosing spondylitis patients and healthy donors. The full study cohort was made up of approximately 24 ankylosing spondylitis patients and 108 healthy donors. Peripheral blood samples were taken, and synovial fluid was additionally collected from ankylosing spondylitis patients. Study-level results and caveats: In peripheral blood, the disease-linked clones were found at relatively low frequencies and had a CD8+ phenotype. Some motif variants had previously been reported in the synovial fluid and blood of reactive arthritis patients, which suggests shared mechanisms of disease initiation. A TCR beta motif made up of roughly eight highly homologous amino acid variants appeared to be characteristic of blood from ankylosing spondylitis patients. According to the report, matched synovial fluid samples from ankylosing spondylitis patients were significantly enriched for the disease-linked clones.

Spanning cysteine to phenylalanine, the CDR3 consists of 12 amino acids. The only DNA kept is the CDR3, 36 bases in frame from the first base. As encoded in the germline V gene, CDR1 is SQVTM while CDR2 is ANQGSEA. Trimming accounts for 6 bases at V and 7 bases at J, while the number of junction bases matched to no gene is 6. What was sequenced was blood, either unsorted or a sorted T cell fraction (not recorded which). Recombination connected TRBV29-1 to TRBJ2-7; 10 nucleotides in the junction match TRBD2. The sequence came from a male donor with ankylosing spondylitis or in good health (not recorded which). The DNA sequence reads TGCAGCGTGTCTAGCGGGAGTTGGGAGCAGTACTTC. This is translated as CSVSSGSWEQYF.